A single sample is the source of the 30 T cell receptor beta chains below, sequenced in a study of radiotherapy plus CTLA-4 blockade in lung cancer. Here immunoSEQ multiplex PCR was the method, and the copy in TCRdb shows in-frame clones only, minus some. The sample has tens of thousands of clones, roughly four fifths seen once; the top ten hold approximately 3.3%. Sequenced here: peripheral blood, sampled from a patient treated with radiotherapy plus ipilimumab. These receptors all stem from a human donor with non-small cell lung cancer who had a complete response to radiotherapy plus ipilimumab.

This sequence joins TRBV7-2 and TRBJ1-3; TRBD1 aligns across 9 bases. This CDR3 spans 18 amino acids. Germline V gives CDR1 SGHTA, CDR2 FQGNSA. Unmatched junction bases numbered 7, after V lost 1 base and J lost 0 bases. CDR3 sequence reads: CASSLEGQGPFSGNTIYF. CDR3 bases: TGTGCCAGCAGCTTAGAGGGACAGGGTCCTTTCTCTGGAAACACCATATATTTT.

This clone occurred a few times. This chain joins TRBV27 and TRBJ2-1; 9 bases agree with TRBD2. This CDR3 comprises 15 residues. Germline loops: CDR1 MNHEY, CDR2 SMNVEV (reference sequence). The junction had 6 bases not matched to a gene; V was cut back by 0 bases and J by 9 bases. The CDR3 DNA follows: TGTGCCAGCAGTTTATCCTCTAGCGGGACTCTTGAGCAGTTCTTC. As protein: CASSLSSSGTLEQFF.

The V gene is TRBV5-1, the J gene TRBJ1-4; maybe TRBD1 (6 bases). The V gene's germline CDR1 is SGHRS and CDR2 YFSETQ. Between the trimmed V and J ends, which lost 4 bases and 2 bases, there was a span of 9 bases. The CDR3 sequence is 14 residues long. The CDR3 nucleotides are TGCGCCAGCAGCCCGGACAGTACTAATGAAAAACTGTTTTTT. Protein sequence: CASSPDSTNEKLFF.

This chain connects TRBV5-1 to TRBJ2-3, with TRBD2 as a possible D gene (5 bases). Germline loops: CDR1 SGHRS, CDR2 YFSETQ. V lost 3 bases to trimming and J lost 6 bases, with 8 bases between them. The CDR3 extends over 12 amino acids. CDR3: CASSSWEDTQYF. CDR3 nucleotides: TGCGCCAGCAGCTCTTGGGAGGATACGCAGTATTTT.

In its sample, this clone was seen once. The chain recombines TRBV4-3 with TRBJ1-2; no definite D call. Trimming took 0 bases from V and 0 from J, leaving 8 bases between them. This CDR3 contains 15 residues. The germline gives CDR1 LGHNA, CDR2 YSLEER. The CDR3 reads CASSQDYSSNYGYTF. The CDR3 DNA sequence: TGCGCCAGCAGCCAAGATTACAGTTCTAACTATGGCTACACCTTC.

This clone has just a few counts. This clone may be a read error of a much larger clone one base away. V and J are TRBV19 and TRBJ1-5; no clear D. The CDR3 has 15 amino acids. Germline lookup yields CDR1 LNHDA and CDR2 SQIVND (reference sequence). The CDR3 DNA is TGTGCCAGTCGTATAGCTGGAGGGAGTCGTCAGCCCCAGCATTTT. This codes for CASRIAGGSRQPQHF. The full variable domain, rest sourced from reference TRBV19 and TRBJ1-5, is DGGITQSPKYLFRKEGQNVTLSCEQNLNHDAMYWYRQDPGQGLRLIYYSQIVNDFQKGDIAEGYSVSREKKESFPLTVTSAQKNPTAFYLCASRIAGGSRQPQHFGDGTRLSIL.

The chain combines TRBV18 with TRBJ1-5; TRBD1 agrees at 8 bases. J lost 5 bases, V lost 5 bases, and 8 bases had no gene match. Germline V CDR1 and CDR2: KGHSH, LQKENI. This CDR3 contains 15 residues. CDR3 sequence (DNA): TGTGCCAGCTCAAATGGACAGGGCCGAGATCAGCCCCAGCATTTT. This codes for CASSNGQGRDQPQHF.

The sample holds a few counts of this clone. The chain carries TRBV18 and TRBJ2-7; no firm D call. Germline CDR1 reads KGHSH; CDR2 reads LQKENI. V lost 1 base and J 6 bases, leaving 7 bases between the germline ends. This CDR3 spans 12 amino acids. CDR3 residues: CASSPHQSEQYF. Here the CDR3 DNA reads TGTGCCAGCTCACCACATCAATCCGAGCAGTACTTC.

The gene calls are TRBV6-1 and TRBJ2-7, with 8 bases that match TRBD2. Per germline, CDR1 MNHNS and CDR2 SASEGT. This CDR3 has 16 amino acids. The V gene end was trimmed by 0 bases and the J gene end by 4 bases; junction bases not matched to a gene: 8. CDR3 DNA sequence: TGTGCCAGCAGTGAAGCTGATACTAGCGGTCCATACGAGCAGTACTTC. Its protein is CASSEADTSGPYEQYF.

J is TRBJ2-7 and V is TRBV2; a weak D match, TRBD1 (5 bases). CDR1 and CDR2 (germline): SNHLY, FYNNEI. The length of the CDR3 is 12 residues. The V end lost 2 bases, the J end lost 4 bases, and 6 bases lay between the germline ends. As DNA, the CDR3 is TGTGCCAGCAGTGAACAGGGTTACGAGCAGTACTTC. Its translation is CASSEQGYEQYF.

The chain recombines TRBV19 with TRBJ1-1, with TRBD1 identical over 10 bases. The CDR3 has 14 residues. J lost 4 bases, V lost 4 bases, and 3 bases had no gene match. Germline V gene data show CDR1 as LNHDA and CDR2 as SQIVND (reference sequence). In DNA form, the CDR3 reads TGTGCCAGTAGTAGGGACAGGGGTGGCACTGAAGCTTTCTTT. Translating gives CASSRDRGGTEAFF. The variable domain in full, with the rest retrieved from reference TRBV19 and TRBJ1-1, is DGGITQSPKYLFRKEGQNVTLSCEQNLNHDAMYWYRQDPGQGLRLIYYSQIVNDFQKGDIAEGYSVSREKKESFPLTVTSAQKNPTAFYLCASSRDRGGTEAFFGQGTRLTVV.

CDR3 protein: CASPRPGGDHGYTF. CDR3 DNA: TGTGCCAGCCCCCGTCCGGGCGGGGACCATGGCTACACCTTC. The chain links TRBV6-5 to TRBJ1-2, with D maybe TRBD1 (5 bases). V dropped 8 bases and J dropped 6 bases, with 19 bases sitting between them. Germline-derived CDR1 and CDR2 are MNHEY and SVGAGI. This CDR3 has 14 residues.

The chain has TRBV4-1 and TRBJ1-5; 8 nucleotides match TRBD1. The CDR3 has 15 amino acids. Germline V gives CDR1 MGHRA, CDR2 YSYEKL. Trimming cost V 2 bases and J 2 bases; bases outside gene matches: 2. As DNA, the CDR3 is TGCGCCAGCAGCCAATTGACAGGGGGCAATCAGCCCCAGCATTTT. Translation gives CASSQLTGGNQPQHF.

The J gene is TRBJ2-1, the V gene TRBV9; TRBD2 agrees at 7 bases. V lost 2 bases, J lost 4 bases, and 6 bases stayed unmatched. The CDR3 extends over 15 amino acids. Germline values: CDR1 SGDLS, CDR2 YYNGEE. CDR3 DNA: TGTGCCAGCAGCGTGACGGCTAGCGGTTACAATGAGCAGTTCTTC. Amino acids: CASSVTASGYNEQFF.

Concerning this clone itself: Other DNA sequences in the sample encode the same CDR3. The rearrangement joins TRBV15 to TRBJ1-2; TRBD1 agrees at 7 bases. Germline-derived CDR1 and CDR2 are LNHNV and YYDKDF (reference sequence). The CDR3 sequence is 15 residues long. Losses at the gene ends were 1 base for V and 3 bases for J; bases not matched to a gene: 5. The CDR3 DNA is TGTGCCACCAGCAGAGGGCCTACAGGGGACTATGGCTACACCTTC. Translation gives CATSRGPTGDYGYTF.

The chain uses TRBV6-6 and TRBJ1-3, with TRBD1 matching 7 bases. Germline lookup yields CDR1 MNHNY and CDR2 SVGAGI (reference sequence). Losses at the gene ends were 6 bases for V and 0 bases for J; bases not matched to a gene: 5. The CDR3 loop spans 15 amino acids. The CDR3 loop is CASRGGGRSGNTIYF. The CDR3, as DNA: TGTGCCAGCAGAGGGGGCGGGCGCTCTGGAAACACCATATATTTT.

V gene TRBV5-1 combines with J gene TRBJ2-1, with 7 bases that match TRBD2. The CDR3 runs 16 residues. V lost 2 bases, J lost 2 bases, and 7 bases stayed unmatched. Germline V CDR1 and CDR2: SGHRS, YFSETQ. The CDR3 is CASSFDSGVTYNEQFF. The CDR3 nucleotides are TGCGCCAGCAGCTTCGACAGCGGGGTTACCTACAATGAGCAGTTCTTC.

This clone was picked up a small number of times. The CDR3 nucleotides are TGTGCCAGCAGTAGCCCGCACAGGGGGGACTACGAGCAGTACTTC. Translated: CASSSPHRGDYEQYF. This chain links TRBV28 with TRBJ2-7, with 8 bases aligning to TRBD1. Germline V gene sequence: CDR1 MDHEN, CDR2 SYDVKM. With 5 bases clipped from V and 3 bases from J, the junction kept 9 bases outside the gene matches. The CDR3 has 15 amino acids.

The rearrangement uses TRBV30 and TRBJ1-4, with D possibly TRBD1 on 6 matching bases. This CDR3 comprises 14 residues. Germline V gene data show CDR1 as GTSNPN and CDR2 as SVGIG (reference sequence). Trimming pared 2 bases from V and 7 bases from J, leaving 14 bases between. CDR3 amino acids: CAWSLGGAREKLFF. The DNA of the CDR3 is TGTGCCTGGAGTCTGGGGGGGGCGCGTGAAAAACTGTTTTTT.

The chain joins TRBV18 to TRBJ1-6; D perhaps matches TRBD1 (6 bases). This CDR3 comprises 14 residues. Trimming cost V 6 bases and J 10 bases, with 16 bases left between them. CDR1 KGHSH and CDR2 LQKENI come from the germline V gene. The CDR3 region is CASSQQGVGSPLHF. The CDR3 nucleotides are TGTGCCAGCTCGCAACAGGGAGTCGGATCACCCCTCCACTTT.

The gene calls are TRBV7-6 and TRBJ2-7; D is undetermined. V was clipped by 3 bases and J by 1 base, with 10 bases between them. The CDR3 is made up of 14 amino acids. Germline V gene data show CDR1 as SGHVS and CDR2 as FNYEAQ. The CDR3 nucleotides read TGTGCCAGCAGCTTGACTGAGTATTCCTACGAGCAGTACTTC. It translates to CASSLTEYSYEQYF.

The chain is built from TRBV19 and TRBJ1-2; D remains ambiguous. Germline values: CDR1 LNHDA, CDR2 SQIVND (reference sequence). Trimming took 8 bases from V and 1 from J, leaving 8 bases between them. This CDR3 is built from 12 residues. CDR3 bases: TGTGCCAGTTCCGAGGGTAACTATGGCTACACCTTC. Translation: CASSEGNYGYTF.

The chain joins TRBV5-8 to TRBJ2-7, with a tentative D call TRBD2 (7 bases). This CDR3 is 15 amino acids long. V lost 2 bases to trimming and J lost 1 base, with 13 bases between them. The germline gives CDR1 SGHTS, CDR2 YDEGEE. CDR3 in DNA: TGTGCCAGCAGCTTAACTCGGGGGGCTTCCTACGAGCAGTACTTC. This sequence encodes CASSLTRGASYEQYF.

The V and J genes are TRBV2 and TRBJ2-1, with 12 bases aligning to TRBD2. CDR3 length: 14 amino acids. Germline CDR1 SNHLY, CDR2 FYNNEI. The V gene end was trimmed by 7 bases and the J gene end by 3 bases; junction bases not matched to a gene: 1. Here the CDR3 DNA reads TGTGCCAGCAAGACTAGCGGGAGCTACAATGAGCAGTTCTTC. The encoded protein is CASKTSGSYNEQFF.

J is TRBJ1-2 and V is TRBV28; 9 nucleotides agree with TRBD1. The CDR3 extends over 15 amino acids. V was clipped by 5 bases and J by 5 bases; unmatched bases: 9. CDR1 is MDHEN, CDR2 SYDVKM, per germline. The CDR3, as DNA: TGTGCCAGCAGTCCCGGGATTGGACAGGGGTATGGCTACACCTTC. This codes for CASSPGIGQGYGYTF.

The CDR3 DNA reads TGCGCCAGCAGCACGGGACTTTTGCCCCTAACCGAATACAATGAGCAGTTCTTC. Protein: CASSTGLLPLTEYNEQFF. The chain couples TRBV5-1 to TRBJ2-1; tentatively, D is TRBD2 (6 bases). This CDR3 has 18 amino acids. V was shortened by 4 bases and J by 4 bases, with 24 bases between the two germline ends. CDR1 is SGHRS and CDR2 is YFSETQ in the germline V gene.

The V and J genes are TRBV30 and TRBJ1-5; D uncertain. In germline, CDR1 is GTSNPN, CDR2 SVGIG (reference sequence). Trimming left V 0 bases short and J 2 bases short, with 11 bases between. There are 15 residues in the CDR3. The CDR3 sequence: CAWSVYGSGNQPQHF. The CDR3 coding sequence is TGTGCCTGGAGTGTATACGGGTCGGGCAATCAGCCCCAGCATTTT.

This clone has just a few counts. The CDR3 nucleotides read TGTGCCATCGGACAGGTGAACACTGAAGCTTTCTTT. It is translated as CAIGQVNTEAFF. The rearrangement uses TRBV10-3 and TRBJ1-1, with 7 bases identical to TRBD1. The V segment lost 8 bases and the J segment 0 bases; nucleotides outside the gene matches: 0. The germline V gene has CDR1 ENHRY and CDR2 SYGVKD. CDR3 size: 12 residues.

V is TRBV30 and J is TRBJ2-1; possible D gene TRBD2, 5 bases. The CDR3 runs to 13 residues. V dropped 2 bases and J dropped 1 base, with 6 bases sitting between them. Germline lookup yields CDR1 GTSNPN and CDR2 SVGIG (reference sequence). Here the CDR3 reads CAWSRTSYNEQFF. As DNA, the CDR3 is TGTGCCTGGAGTAGGACTTCCTACAATGAGCAGTTCTTC.

J is TRBJ1-1 and V is TRBV10-3, with D perhaps matching TRBD1 (6 bases). The CDR3 sequence is 14 residues long. V was shortened by 0 bases and J by 3 bases, with 8 bases between the two germline ends. Germline CDR1 and CDR2: ENHRY and SYGVKD. The CDR3 DNA is TGTGCCATCAGTGAGTCGGGGGCGGACACTGAAGCTTTCTTT. It yields the protein CAISESGADTEAFF.